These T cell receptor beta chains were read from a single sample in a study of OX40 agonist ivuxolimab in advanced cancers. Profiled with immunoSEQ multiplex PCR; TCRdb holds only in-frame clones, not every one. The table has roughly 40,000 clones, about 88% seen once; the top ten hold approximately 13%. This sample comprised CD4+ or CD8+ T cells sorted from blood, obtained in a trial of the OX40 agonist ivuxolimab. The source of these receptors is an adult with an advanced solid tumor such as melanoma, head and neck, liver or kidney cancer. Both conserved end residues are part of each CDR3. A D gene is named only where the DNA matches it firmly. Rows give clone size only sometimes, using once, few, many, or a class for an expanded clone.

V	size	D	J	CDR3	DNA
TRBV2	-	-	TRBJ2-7	CASSTGPTPSYEQYF	TGTGCCAGCAGTACAGGGCCTACCCCCTCCTACGAGCAGTACTTC
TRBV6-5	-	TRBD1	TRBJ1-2	CASRGDRGRYGYTF	TGTGCCAGCAGGGGGGACAGGGGAAGATATGGCTACACCTTC
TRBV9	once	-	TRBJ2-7	CASSPRDRTYEQYF	TGTGCCAGCAGCCCCAGGGACCGGACCTACGAGCAGTACTTC
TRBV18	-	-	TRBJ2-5	CASSHDIPGTKTQYF	TGTGCCAGCTCACACGATATCCCGGGAACGAAGACCCAGTACTTC
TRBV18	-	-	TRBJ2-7	CASSPLTSGSRYEQYF	TGTGCCAGCTCACCACTCACGAGCGGGTCGCGATACGAGCAGTACTTC
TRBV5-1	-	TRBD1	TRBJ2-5	CASSLGQGEETQYF	TGCGCCAGCAGCCTAGGACAGGGAGAAGAGACCCAGTACTTC
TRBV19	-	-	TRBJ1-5	CASSPWGSNQPQHF	TGTGCCAGTAGCCCTTGGGGTAGCAATCAGCCCCAGCATTTT
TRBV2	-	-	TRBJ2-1	CASSLASTPGNEQFF	TGTGCCAGCAGTCTTGCTTCCACCCCTGGCAATGAGCAGTTCTTC
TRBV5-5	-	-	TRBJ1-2	CASSPRWVYGYTF	TGTGCCAGCAGCCCCCGTTGGGTTTATGGCTACACCTTC
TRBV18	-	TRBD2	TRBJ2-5	CASSFRSRLAGGARETQYF	TGTGCCAGCTCTTTCCGATCTCGACTAGCGGGAGGGGCCCGAGAGACCCAGTACTTC
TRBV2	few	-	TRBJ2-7	CASSMRDEQYF	TGTGCCAGCAGTATGAGGGACGAGCAGTACTTC
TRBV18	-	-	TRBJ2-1	CASSPLAGQYNEQFF	TGTGCCAGCTCACCACTCGCGGGGCAATACAATGAGCAGTTCTTC
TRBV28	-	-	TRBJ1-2	CASSLELFGYTF	TGTGCCAGCAGTTTGGAACTTTTTGGCTACACCTTC
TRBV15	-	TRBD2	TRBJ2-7	CATSRDIGTSTYEQYF	TGTGCCACCAGCAGAGATATAGGGACTAGCACCTACGAGCAGTACTTC
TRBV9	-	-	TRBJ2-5	CASSVGRGQETQYF	TGTGCCAGCAGCGTAGGTAGGGGACAAGAGACCCAGTACTTC
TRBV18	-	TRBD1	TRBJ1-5	CASSPLVTGGANQPQHF	TGTGCCAGCTCACCACTTGTGACAGGGGGCGCGAATCAGCCCCAGCATTTT
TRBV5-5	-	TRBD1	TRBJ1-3	CASSYWWTGDNSGNTIYF	TGTGCCAGCAGCTACTGGTGGACAGGGGATAACTCTGGAAACACCATATATTTT
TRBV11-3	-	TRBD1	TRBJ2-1	CASSSRDRRNEQFF	TGTGCCAGCAGCTCCCGGGACAGGCGAAATGAGCAGTTCTTC
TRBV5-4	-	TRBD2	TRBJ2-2	CASSDVSGRDTGELFF	TGTGCCAGCAGCGACGTTAGCGGGAGGGACACCGGGGAGCTGTTTTTT
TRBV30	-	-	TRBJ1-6	CAWSLPGAYNSPLHF	TGTGCCTGGAGTCTCCCAGGGGCCTATAATTCACCCCTCCACTTT
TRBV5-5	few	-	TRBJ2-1	CASSSWLGSYNEQFF	TGTGCCAGCAGCTCGTGGTTGGGCTCCTACAATGAGCAGTTCTTC
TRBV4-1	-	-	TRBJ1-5	CASSHLRQSDSNQPQHF	TGCGCCAGCAGCCATCTCCGACAGTCCGATAGCAATCAGCCCCAGCATTTT
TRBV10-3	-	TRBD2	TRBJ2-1	CAISESPYLAGVSNEQFF	TGTGCCATCAGCGAGTCTCCCTATCTAGCGGGAGTTTCCAATGAGCAGTTCTTC
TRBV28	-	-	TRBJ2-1	CASSFAGRVNEQFF	TGTGCCAGCAGTTTTGCGGGAAGAGTAAATGAGCAGTTCTTC
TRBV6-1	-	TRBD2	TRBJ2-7	CASSEDLAGAYEQYF	TGTGCCAGCAGTGAAGATCTAGCGGGAGCCTACGAGCAGTACTTC
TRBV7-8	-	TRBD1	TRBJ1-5	CASSLQGTGSQPQHF	TGTGCCAGCAGCTTACAGGGGACAGGGTCGCAGCCCCAGCATTTT
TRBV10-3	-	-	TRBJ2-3	CAISSGRGGDTQYF	TGTGCCATCAGCTCCGGCAGGGGCGGTGATACGCAGTATTTT
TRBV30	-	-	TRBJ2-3	CAQTRGNTDTQYF	TGTGCCCAAACCCGGGGGAACACAGATACGCAGTATTTT
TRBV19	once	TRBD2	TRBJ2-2	CASSMPAGLNTGELFF	TGTGCCAGTAGTATGCCAGCGGGGCTTAACACCGGGGAGCTGTTTTTT
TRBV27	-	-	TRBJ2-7	CASSSLGAGSSYEQYF	TGTGCCAGCAGTTCCCTAGGAGCGGGCAGCTCCTACGAGCAGTACTTC
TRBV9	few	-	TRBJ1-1	CASSPAGYTEAFF	TGTGCCAGCAGCCCTGCCGGGTATACTGAAGCTTTCTTT
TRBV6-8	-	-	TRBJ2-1	CASIEGPQRYEQFF	TGTGCCAGCATCGAAGGTCCCCAGCGGTATGAGCAGTTCTTC
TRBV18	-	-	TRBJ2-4	CASSPSVGGVAKNIQYF	TGTGCCAGCTCACCCTCGGTTGGCGGGGTTGCCAAAAACATTCAGTACTTC
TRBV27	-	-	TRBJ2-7	CASNPTAPTGDEQYF	TGTGCCAGCAATCCTACCGCCCCGACAGGAGACGAGCAGTACTTC
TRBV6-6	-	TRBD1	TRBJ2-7	CASSYGTDRANYEQYF	TGTGCCAGCAGTTATGGGACCGACAGGGCAAACTACGAGCAGTACTTC
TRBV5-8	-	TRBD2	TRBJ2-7	CASSQDSGSSYEQYF	TGTGCCAGCAGCCAAGATAGCGGGAGCTCCTACGAGCAGTACTTC
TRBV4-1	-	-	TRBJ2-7	CASSQEGDSRYEQYF	TGCGCCAGCAGCCAAGAAGGGGACTCGCGCTACGAGCAGTACTTC